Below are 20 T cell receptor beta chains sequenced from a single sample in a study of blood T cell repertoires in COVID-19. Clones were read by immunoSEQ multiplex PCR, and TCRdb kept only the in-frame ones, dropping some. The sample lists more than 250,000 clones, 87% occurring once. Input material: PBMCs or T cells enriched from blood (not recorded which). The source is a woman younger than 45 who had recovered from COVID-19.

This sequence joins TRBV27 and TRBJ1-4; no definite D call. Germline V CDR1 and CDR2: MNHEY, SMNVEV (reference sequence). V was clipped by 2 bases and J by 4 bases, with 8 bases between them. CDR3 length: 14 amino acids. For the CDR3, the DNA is TGTGCCAGCAGTTTAGCCGGGTTTAATGAAAAACTGTTTTTT. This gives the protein CASSLAGFNEKLFF.

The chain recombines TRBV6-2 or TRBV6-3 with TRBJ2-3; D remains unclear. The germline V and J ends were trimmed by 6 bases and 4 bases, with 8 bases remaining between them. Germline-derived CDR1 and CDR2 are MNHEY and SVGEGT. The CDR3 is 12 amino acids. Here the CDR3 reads CASSLRADTQYF. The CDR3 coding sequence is TGTGCCAGCAGCTTACGGGCAGATACGCAGTATTTT.

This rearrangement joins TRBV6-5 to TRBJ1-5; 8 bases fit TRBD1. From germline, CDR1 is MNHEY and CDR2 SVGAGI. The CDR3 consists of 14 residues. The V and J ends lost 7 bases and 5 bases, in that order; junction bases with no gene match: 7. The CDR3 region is CASTDQGADQPQHF. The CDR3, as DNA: TGTGCCAGCACCGACCAGGGGGCGGATCAGCCCCAGCATTTT.

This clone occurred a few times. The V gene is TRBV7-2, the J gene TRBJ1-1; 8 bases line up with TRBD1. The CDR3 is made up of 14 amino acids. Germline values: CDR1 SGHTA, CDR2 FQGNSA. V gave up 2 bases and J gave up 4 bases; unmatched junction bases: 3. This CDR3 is CASSLPTGVTEAFF. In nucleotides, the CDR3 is TGTGCCAGCAGCTTACCGACAGGGGTCACTGAAGCTTTCTTT.

CDR3: CASSAGLDLGGELFF. In nucleotides, the CDR3 is TGCGCCAGCAGCGCCGGACTAGATCTCGGCGGGGAGCTGTTTTTT. This chain connects TRBV5-1 to TRBJ2-2, with TRBD2 matching over 7 bases. CDR3 length equals 15 residues. Trimming at V came to 4 bases and at J to 7 bases, leaving 10 bases not matched to a gene. Looked up from germline, CDR1 is SGHRS and CDR2 is YFSETQ. Full variable domain (remainder filled in from reference TRBV5-1 and TRBJ2-2): KAGVTQTPRYLIKTRGQQVTLSCSPISGHRSVSWYQQTPGQGLQFLFEYFSETQRNKGNFPGRFSGRQFSNSRSEMNVSTLELGDSALYLCASSAGLDLGGELFFGEGSRLTVL.

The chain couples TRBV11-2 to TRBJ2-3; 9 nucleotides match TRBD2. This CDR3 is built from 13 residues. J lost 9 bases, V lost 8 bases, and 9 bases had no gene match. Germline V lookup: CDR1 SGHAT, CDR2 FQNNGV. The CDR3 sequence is CASLGLAPWTQYF. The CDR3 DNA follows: TGTGCCAGCTTGGGACTAGCCCCGTGGACGCAGTATTTT.

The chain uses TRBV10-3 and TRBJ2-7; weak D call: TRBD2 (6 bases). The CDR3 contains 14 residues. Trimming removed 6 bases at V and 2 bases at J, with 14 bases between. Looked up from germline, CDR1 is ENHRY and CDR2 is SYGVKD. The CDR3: CAISLEGSTYEQYF. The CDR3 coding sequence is TGTGCCATCAGCCTGGAGGGATCCACCTACGAGCAGTACTTC.

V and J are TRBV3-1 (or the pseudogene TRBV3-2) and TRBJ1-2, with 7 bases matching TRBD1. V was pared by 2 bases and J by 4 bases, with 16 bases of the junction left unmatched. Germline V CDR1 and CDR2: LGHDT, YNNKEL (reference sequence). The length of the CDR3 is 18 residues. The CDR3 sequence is CASSQKVAGGSFPYGYTF. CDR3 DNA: TGTGCCAGCAGCCAAAAGGTGGCAGGGGGTTCCTTCCCCTATGGCTACACCTTC.

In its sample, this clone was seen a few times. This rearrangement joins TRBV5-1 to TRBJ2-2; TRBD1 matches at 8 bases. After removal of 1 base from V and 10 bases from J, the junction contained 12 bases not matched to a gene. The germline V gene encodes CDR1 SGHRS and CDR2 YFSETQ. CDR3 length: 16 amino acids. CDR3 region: CASSLTGGDGMLELFF. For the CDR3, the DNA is TGCGCCAGCAGCTTGACAGGGGGAGATGGGATGCTGGAGCTGTTTTTT.

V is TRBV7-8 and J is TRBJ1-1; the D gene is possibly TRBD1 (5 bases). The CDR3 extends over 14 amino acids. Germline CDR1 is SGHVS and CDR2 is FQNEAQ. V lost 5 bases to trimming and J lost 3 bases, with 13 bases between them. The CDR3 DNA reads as TGTGCCAGCAGCCCCACGGGGGGACACACTGAAGCTTTCTTT. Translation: CASSPTGGHTEAFF.

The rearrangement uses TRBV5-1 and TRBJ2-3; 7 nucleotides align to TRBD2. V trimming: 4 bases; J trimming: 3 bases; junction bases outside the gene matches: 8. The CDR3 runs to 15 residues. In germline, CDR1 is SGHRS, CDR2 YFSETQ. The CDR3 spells CASSPMGGGTDTQYF. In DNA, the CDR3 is TGCGCCAGCAGCCCGATGGGCGGGGGAACAGATACGCAGTATTTT.

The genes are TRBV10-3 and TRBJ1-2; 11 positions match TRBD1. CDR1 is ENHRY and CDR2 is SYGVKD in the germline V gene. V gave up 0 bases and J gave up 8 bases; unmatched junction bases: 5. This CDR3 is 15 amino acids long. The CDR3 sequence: CAISESGQGAGGYTF. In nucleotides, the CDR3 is TGTGCCATCAGTGAGTCCGGACAGGGGGCGGGCGGCTACACCTTC.

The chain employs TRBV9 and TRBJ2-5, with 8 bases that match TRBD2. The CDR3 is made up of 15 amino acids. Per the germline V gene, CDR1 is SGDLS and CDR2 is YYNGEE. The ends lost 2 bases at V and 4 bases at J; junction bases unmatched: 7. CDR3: CASSVYGGAAETQYF. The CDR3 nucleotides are TGTGCCAGCAGCGTCTACGGGGGGGCAGCAGAGACCCAGTACTTC.

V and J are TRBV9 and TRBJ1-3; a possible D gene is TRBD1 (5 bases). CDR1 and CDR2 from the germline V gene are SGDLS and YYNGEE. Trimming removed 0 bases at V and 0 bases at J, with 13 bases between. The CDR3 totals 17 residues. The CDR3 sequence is CASSVEIRGSSGNTIYF. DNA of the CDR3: TGTGCCAGCAGCGTAGAGATTAGGGGAAGCTCTGGAAACACCATATATTTT. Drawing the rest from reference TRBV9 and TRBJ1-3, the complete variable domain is DSGVTQTPKHLITATGQRVTLRCSPRSGDLSVYWYQQSLDQGLQFLIQYYNGEERAKGNILERFSAQQFPDLHSELNLSSLELGDSALYFCASSVEIRGSSGNTIYFGEGSWLTVV.

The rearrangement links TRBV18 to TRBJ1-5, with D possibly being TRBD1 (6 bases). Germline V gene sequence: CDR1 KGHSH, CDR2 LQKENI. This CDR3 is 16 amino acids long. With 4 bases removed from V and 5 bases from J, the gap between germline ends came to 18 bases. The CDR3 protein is CASSLTSGEGDQPQHF. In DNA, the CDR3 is TGTGCCAGCTCACTTACCTCAGGGGAAGGTGATCAGCCCCAGCATTTT.

In DNA form, the CDR3 reads TGCGCCAGCAGCCCCCGGGACAACAACTATGGCTACACCTTC. It codes for CASSPRDNNYGYTF. The V call is TRBV5-1, the J call TRBJ1-2; D perhaps matches TRBD1 (6 bases). This CDR3 has 14 residues. Germline CDR1 is SGHRS and CDR2 is YFSETQ. The V and J ends lost 4 bases and 2 bases respectively, with 12 bases between them.

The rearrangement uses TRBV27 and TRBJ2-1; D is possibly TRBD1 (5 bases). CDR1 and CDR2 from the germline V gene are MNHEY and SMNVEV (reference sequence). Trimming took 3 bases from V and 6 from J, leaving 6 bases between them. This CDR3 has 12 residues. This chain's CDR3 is CASSFQGNEQFF. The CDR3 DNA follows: TGTGCCAGCAGTTTTCAGGGCAATGAGCAGTTCTTC.

As DNA, the CDR3 is TGTGCCAGCAGTGTCAGGGATACTAACTATGGCTACACCTTC. Translation gives CASSVRDTNYGYTF. The V gene is TRBV2, the J gene TRBJ1-2; D is possibly TRBD1 (5 bases). From germline, CDR1 is SNHLY and CDR2 FYNNEI. The CDR3 sequence is 14 residues long. Trimming stripped 4 bases from V and 0 bases from J, with 9 bases between.

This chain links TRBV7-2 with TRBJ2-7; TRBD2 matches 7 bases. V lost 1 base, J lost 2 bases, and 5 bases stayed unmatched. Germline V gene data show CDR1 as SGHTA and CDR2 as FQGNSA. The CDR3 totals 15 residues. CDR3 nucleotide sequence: TGTGCCAGCAGCTTAGTTGCGGGGGAGACCTACGAGCAGTACTTC. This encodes CASSLVAGETYEQYF.

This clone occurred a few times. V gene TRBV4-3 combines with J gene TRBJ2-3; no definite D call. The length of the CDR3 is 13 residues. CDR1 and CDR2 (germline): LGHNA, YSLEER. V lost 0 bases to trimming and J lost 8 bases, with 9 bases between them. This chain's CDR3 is CASSQDPSVTQYF. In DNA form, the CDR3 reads TGCGCCAGCAGCCAAGATCCTAGTGTTACGCAGTATTTT.